The 16 T cell receptor beta chains presented below share a single source sample, sequenced in a study of blood T cells in healthy people across ages. The use of a sample-barcoded 5' primer and a J-beta primer mix characterized a second PCR of roughly 6 to 11 cycles. TCRdb analysed the 5' RACE reads with MiXCR anew, one entry per CDR3 protein. The repertoire has 1.5 million to 2 million distinct CDR3 sequences, 28% of them found once; the top ten carry over 7%. The sequenced material came from blood. The receptors were gathered from a woman between 25 and 40 years old in good health.

This clonotype was observed many times. CDR3 protein: CASSPPGAWTSTDTQYF. DNA of the CDR3: TGTGCCAGCAGTCCGCCTGGGGCGTGGACTAGCACAGATACGCAGTATTTT. The V gene is TRBV28, the J gene TRBJ2-3; tentatively, D is TRBD1 or TRBD2 (5 bases each). Germline V gene data show CDR1 as MDHEN and CDR2 as SYDVKM. Trimming removed 5 bases at V and 0 bases at J, with 18 bases between. The CDR3 contains 17 residues.

This clonotype was seen ten or more times. The rearrangement links TRBV5-1 to TRBJ2-7; 9 nucleotides align to TRBD2. Germline CDR1 and CDR2: SGHRS and YFSETQ. The length of the CDR3 is 14 residues. The V gene end was trimmed by 4 bases and the J gene end by 3 bases; junction bases not matched to a gene: 5. This chain's CDR3 is CASSHSGGSYEQYF. In nucleotides, the CDR3 is TGCGCCAGCAGCCATAGCGGGGGAAGCTACGAGCAGTACTTC.

The chain employs TRBV7-2 and TRBJ2-7; D might be TRBD2 (6 bases). The J call is uncertain, as TRBJ2-5 better fits the DNA end. CDR1 is SGHTA and CDR2 is FQGNSA in the germline V gene. This CDR3 has 15 amino acids. The CDR3 region has the DNA TGTGCCAGCAGCATCAACACTAGCCCATCAGAGACCCAGTACTTC. Translation: CASSINTSPSETQYF.

A word on this clonotype: Just one base apart from a much larger clone, this may be a read error. This chain uses TRBV12-3 or TRBV12-4 with TRBJ2-3; D unresolved. The CDR3 covers 14 residues. In nucleotides, the CDR3 is TGTGCCAGCAGTTTGCGTTTTAGCACAGATACGGAGTATTTT. This translates into CASSLRFSTDTEYF.

The chain couples TRBV6-6 to TRBJ1-6; the D is unclear. Germline V CDR1 and CDR2: MNHNY, SVGAGI (reference sequence). This CDR3 has 14 amino acids. V lost 7 bases and J lost 4, with 11 bases in between. This chain's CDR3 is CASTQWVYNSPLHF. Here the CDR3 DNA reads TGTGCCAGCACCCAGTGGGTATATAATTCACCCCTCCACTTT.

This clonotype came up a few times. The chain combines TRBV14 with TRBJ2-3, with D unresolved. The V gene lost 1 base and the J gene lost 8 bases, with 10 bases spanning the gap. Per germline, CDR1 SGHDN and CDR2 FVKESK. The CDR3 has 13 amino acids. The CDR3 region is CASSQGYPGTQYF. In DNA, the CDR3 is TGTGCCAGCAGCCAAGGGTACCCCGGTACGCAGTATTTT.

The chain couples TRBV27 to TRBJ1-4; D is uncertain. The germline V and J ends were trimmed by 2 bases and 8 bases, with 12 bases remaining between them. Germline V CDR1 and CDR2: MNHEY, SMNVEV (reference sequence). The CDR3 is 14 amino acids. The DNA for the CDR3 is TGTGCCAGCAGTTTACGTCCGGTGCCGGAAAAACTGTTTTTT. The encoded protein is CASSLRPVPEKLFF. Full variable domain (remainder filled in from reference TRBV27 and TRBJ1-4): EAQVTQNPRYLITVTGKKLTVTCSQNMNHEYMSWYRQDPGLGLRQIYYSMNVEVTDKGDVPEGYKVSRKEKRNFPLILESPSPNQTSLYFCASSLRPVPEKLFFGSGTQLSVL.

This clonotype was detected many times. The genes are TRBV29-1 and TRBJ2-7; 11 bases are a match to TRBD1. CDR3 length: 13 amino acids. Germline V gene data show CDR1 as SQVTM and CDR2 as ANQGSEA. J gave up 2 bases and V 7 bases, and 4 bases lay outside the gene matches. CDR3 sequence (DNA): TGCAGCGCGGGGACAGGGGGACCCTACGAGCAGTACTTC. Translating gives CSAGTGGPYEQYF.

This clonotype turned up a few times. The rearrangement links TRBV7-9 to TRBJ1-1, with unresolved D. Germline lookup yields CDR1 SEHNR and CDR2 FQNEAQ (reference sequence). This CDR3 has 14 residues. Trimming took off 5 bases at V and 1 base at J, with 11 bases between the two ends. DNA of the CDR3: TGTGCCAGCAGCCCTTCAAGGGAGAACACTGAAGCTTTCTTT. It is translated as CASSPSRENTEAFF.

The genes are TRBV11-3 and TRBJ2-4; D is possibly TRBD2 (6 bases). This CDR3 region has 13 residues. Germline V gene data show CDR1 as SGHNT and CDR2 as YENEEA. Trimming left V 0 bases short and J 13 bases short, with 13 bases between. CDR3 sequence reads: CASSLDSPREQYF. CDR3 in DNA: TGTGCCAGCAGCTTAGATTCCCCACGGGAGCAGTACTTC.

This clonotype was picked up many times. The chain is built from TRBV10-2 and TRBJ2-4; D not certain. The germline V gene encodes CDR1 WSHSY and CDR2 SAAADI. Trimming took off 6 bases at V and 0 bases at J, with 9 bases between the two ends. The CDR3 spans 14 residues. For the CDR3, the DNA is TGCGCCAGCAGGGAACATCTAGCCAAAAACATTCAGTACTTC. Residues: CASREHLAKNIQYF.

The V and J genes are TRBV10-3 and TRBJ2-7, with D perhaps TRBD1 (6 bases). Trimming stripped 10 bases from V and 4 bases from J, with 20 bases between. CDR1 is ENHRY and CDR2 is SYGVKD in the germline V gene. This CDR3 is built from 14 residues. The CDR3 region is CATRQAPAQYEQYF. The CDR3, as DNA: TGTGCCACACGACAGGCCCCGGCACAATACGAGCAGTACTTC.

This clonotype was seen only a few times. A much larger clone sits a single nucleotide away, making a read error possible. The V gene is TRBV5-6, the J gene TRBJ1-2, with a possible D match to TRBD1 (5 bases). The CDR3 totals 14 residues. CDR1 is SGHDT and CDR2 is YYEEEE in the germline V gene. The CDR3 region is CASSPDQGYYGHTF. The CDR3 DNA sequence: TGTGCCAGCAGCCCGGATCAGGGATACTATGGCCACACCTTC.

The chain is built from TRBV7-2 and TRBJ1-4; D call uncertain. The CDR3 covers 15 residues. Germline V gene data show CDR1 as SGHTA and CDR2 as FQGNSA. V gave up 5 bases and J gave up 3 bases, with 13 bases separating them. CDR3 DNA: TGTGCCAGCAGCCTCATGGGAGACCCTAATGAAAAACTGTTTTTT. Residues: CASSLMGDPNEKLFF.

The chain carries TRBV2 and TRBJ2-3, with a tentative D call TRBD2 (5 bases). The length of the CDR3 is 16 residues. The V gene's germline CDR1 is SNHLY and CDR2 FYNNEI. With 5 bases removed from V and 0 bases from J, the gap between germline ends came to 15 bases. CDR3 region: CASSPITRPSTDTQYF. The CDR3 nucleotides read TGTGCCAGCAGTCCGATCACTAGGCCTAGCACAGATACGCAGTATTTT.

This chain joins TRBV6-6 and TRBJ2-1, with 9 bases that match TRBD2. CDR1 MNHNY and CDR2 SVGAGI come from the germline V gene (reference sequence). J was trimmed by 4 bases and V by 7 bases; bases with no gene match: 8. The CDR3 sequence is 15 residues long. CDR3 loop: CASTPDSGGYNEQFF. DNA for the CDR3: TGTGCCAGCACCCCGGACAGCGGGGGGTACAATGAGCAGTTCTTC.